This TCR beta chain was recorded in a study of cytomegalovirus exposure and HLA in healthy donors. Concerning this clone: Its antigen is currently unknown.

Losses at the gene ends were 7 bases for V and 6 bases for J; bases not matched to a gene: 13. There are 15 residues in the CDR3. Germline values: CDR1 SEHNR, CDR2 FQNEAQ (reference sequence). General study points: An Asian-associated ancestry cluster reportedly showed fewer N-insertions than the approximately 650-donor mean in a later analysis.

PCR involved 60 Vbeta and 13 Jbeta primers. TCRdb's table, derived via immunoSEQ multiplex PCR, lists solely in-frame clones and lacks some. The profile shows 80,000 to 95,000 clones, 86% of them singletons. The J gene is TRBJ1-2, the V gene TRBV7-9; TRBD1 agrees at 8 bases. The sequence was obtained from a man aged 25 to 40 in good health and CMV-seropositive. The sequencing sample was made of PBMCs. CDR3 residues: CASNFRTGSMNGYTF. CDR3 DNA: TGTGCCAGCAACTTCCGGACAGGGAGTATGAATGGCTACACCTTC.